This T cell receptor (beta chain) derives from a study of post-analysis software for immune sequencing data. Germline values: CDR1 SQVTM, CDR2 ANQGSEA. This CDR3 contains 13 residues. After removal of 4 bases from V and 4 bases from J, the junction contained 2 bases not matched to a gene. General study results and limits: Controls had lower frequencies than patients of a few TRBV segments, which included TRBV5-6, TRBV5-1 and TRBV20-1.

In its sample, this clonotype was seen a few times. Its antigen is still unknown. TCR beta libraries were prepared from cDNA with unique molecular identifiers. TCRdb itself ran the PCR reads through MiXCR, one entry per CDR3 protein. The sample includes about half a million distinct CDR3 sequences, 45% of them seen just once. Input material: blood. The source is a girl aged 5 to 17 with multiple sclerosis. The chain joins TRBV29-1 to TRBJ1-2; 11 bases are a match to TRBD1. In DNA form, the CDR3 reads TGCAGCGTTGGGACAGGGGGCACCTATGGCTACACCTTC. Its protein product is CSVGTGGTYGYTF.